These 14 T cell receptor beta chains share one sample of origin, sequenced in a study of T-cell reconstitution after alpha-beta-depleted transplantation in children (dated by TCRdb to between 2015 and 2016). Library method: PCR. The sequencing machine was an Illumina HiSeq 2500. TCR libraries were prepared with molecular barcoding, using unique molecular identifiers to normalize TCRbeta repertoire quantification. The public reads were reanalyzed by TCRdb: fastp trimming at Q25, MiXCR alignment, in-frame beta chains only. Records with the same CDR3 protein are collapsed into one entry carrying the most frequent genes and DNA. This sample has fewer than 500,000 distinct CDR3 sequences in its table, and roughly 44% of those were observed once. The top ten clones comprise 27% of the sample. Explained via the paper, the treatment or condition label denotes: allogeneic hematopoietic cell transplantation with graft depleted of TCRalphabeta T cells and CD19 B cells.

The sample consisted of PBMCs, taken before TCRalphabeta/CD19-depleted stem cell transplant. These receptors were obtained from a girl aged 2 to 10 with aplastic anemia, due to receive a stem cell transplant.

The chain employs TRBV5-1 and TRBJ2-5; D gene uncertain. In germline, CDR1 is SGHRS, CDR2 YFSETQ. The CDR3 is 15 amino acids. The V end was cut by 0 bases, the J end by 4 bases, with 13 bases between. CDR3 amino acids: CASSLEPYAVETQYF. The CDR3 DNA reads TGCGCCAGCAGCTTGGAACCCTACGCAGTAGAGACCCAGTACTTC. Drawing the rest from reference TRBV5-1 and TRBJ2-5, the complete variable domain is KAGVTQTPRYLIKTRGQQVTLSCSPISGHRSVSWYQQTPGQGLQFLFEYFSETQRNKGNFPGRFSGRQFSNSRSEMNVSTLELGDSALYLCASSLEPYAVETQYFGPGTRLLVL.

In its sample, this clonotype was seen a few times. The chain combines TRBV7-2 with TRBJ1-1; D call uncertain. The CDR3 covers 14 residues. Germline V gives CDR1 SGHTA, CDR2 FQGNSA. The V and J ends lost 8 bases and 1 base respectively, with 14 bases between them. This chain's CDR3 is CASEDGEPNTEAFF. The DNA for the CDR3 is TGTGCCAGCGAAGACGGCGAGCCGAACACTGAAGCTTTCTTT.

Only a few counts were recorded for this clonotype. This sequence joins TRBV7-6 and TRBJ2-2; 15 bases line up with TRBD2. The CDR3 has 19 amino acids. The V segment lost 0 bases and the J segment 5 bases; nucleotides outside the gene matches: 7. Germline lookup yields CDR1 SGHVS and CDR2 FNYEAQ. The CDR3 region has the DNA TGTGCCAGCAGCTTAGCACCGGGACTAGCGGGGGGAAGAACCGGGGAGCTGTTTTTT. This encodes CASSLAPGLAGGRTGELFF.

The chain combines TRBV15 with TRBJ2-5; 11 bases line up with TRBD2. Per the germline V gene, CDR1 is LNHNV and CDR2 is YYDKDF (reference sequence). The V and J ends lost 5 bases and 2 bases, in that order; junction bases with no gene match: 7. This CDR3 has 16 residues. DNA for the CDR3: TGTGCCACCAGCGGCGGGACTAGCGGAGCTCAAGAGACCCAGTACTTC. Protein: CATSGGTSGAQETQYF.

The genes are TRBV4-2 and TRBJ2-7; 10 bases agree with TRBD2. J gave up 1 base and V 0 bases, and 3 bases lay outside the gene matches. The germline CDR1 and CDR2 sequences are LGHNA and YNFKEQ. The CDR3 totals 16 residues. The CDR3 is CASSQDPSGSSYEQYF. Written as DNA, the CDR3 is TGTGCCAGCAGCCAAGATCCTAGCGGGAGTTCCTACGAGCAGTACTTC.

This clonotype appeared a few times. V usage is TRBV9 and J usage is TRBJ1-2, with D perhaps TRBD1 (6 bases). The CDR3 is made up of 14 amino acids. Germline values: CDR1 SGDLS, CDR2 YYNGEE. The V end lost 3 bases, the J end lost 0 bases, and 9 bases lay between the germline ends. The CDR3, as DNA: TGTGCCAGCAGCGCGGGGGGCACTAACTATGGCTACACCTTC. Protein: CASSAGGTNYGYTF.

The J gene is TRBJ2-1, the V gene TRBV20-1; 12 positions agree with TRBD2. With V trimmed by 6 bases and J by 6 bases, 15 bases remained unmatched. Germline CDR1 DFQATT, CDR2 SNEGSKA (reference sequence). This CDR3 has 17 amino acids. The CDR3 reads CSAEVLAGGPKGNEQFF. As DNA, the CDR3 is TGCAGTGCCGAGGTACTAGCGGGAGGCCCCAAGGGCAATGAGCAGTTCTTC.

There are a few counts of this clonotype. The CDR3 sequence is CATSDLRDYGELFF. CDR3 DNA sequence: TGTGCCACCAGTGATTTGAGGGACTACGGGGAGCTGTTTTTT. The chain recombines TRBV24-1 with TRBJ2-2, with 7 nucleotides matching TRBD2. The ends lost 0 bases at V and 7 bases at J; junction bases unmatched: 1. Germline CDR1 KGHDR, CDR2 SFDVKD. The CDR3 spans 14 residues.

The chain has TRBV7-2 and TRBJ2-3; D ambiguous. From germline, CDR1 is SGHTA and CDR2 FQGNSA. The CDR3 is made up of 11 amino acids. The V end was cut by 8 bases, the J end by 9 bases, with 12 bases between. CDR3 in amino acids: CASGLELTQYF. The CDR3 DNA reads as TGTGCCAGCGGGCTGGAGCTCACGCAGTATTTT.

This clonotype was detected only a few times. This rearrangement joins TRBV29-1 to TRBJ2-2, with TRBD2 identical over 8 bases. The CDR3 loop spans 16 amino acids. J gave up 0 bases and V 7 bases, and 10 bases lay outside the gene matches. Germline V gene data show CDR1 as SQVTM and CDR2 as ANQGSEA. CDR3: CSAHAAGGANTGELFF. In DNA, the CDR3 is TGCAGCGCCCACGCGGCGGGAGGAGCGAACACCGGGGAGCTGTTTTTT.

This rearrangement joins TRBV4-2 to TRBJ2-5; 7 nucleotides line up with TRBD2. Germline V gives CDR1 LGHNA, CDR2 YNFKEQ. V lost 0 bases and J lost 2; bases outside the gene matches: 6. CDR3 length: 16 residues. CDR3 sequence reads: CASSQDRDYPQETQYF. Written as DNA, the CDR3 is TGTGCCAGCAGCCAAGATCGGGACTACCCTCAAGAGACCCAGTACTTC.

There are many counts of this clonotype. This chain joins TRBV20-1 and TRBJ1-4; D is undetermined. The CDR3 totals 14 residues. Germline CDR1 DFQATT, CDR2 SNEGSKA (reference sequence). The germline V and J ends were trimmed by 1 base and 6 bases, with 12 bases remaining between them. CDR3: CSARGPESDEKLFF. CDR3 in DNA: TGCAGTGCTAGAGGACCAGAGTCGGATGAAAAACTGTTTTTT.

As concerns this clonotype: A junction end diverges from the germline sequence, so it may reflect a read error. The gene calls are TRBV4-1 and TRBJ2-7; the D gene is possibly TRBD2 (5 bases). The V gene's germline CDR1 is MGHRA and CDR2 YSYEKL. The CDR3 is made up of 18 amino acids. For the CDR3, the DNA is TGCGCCAGCAGCCAAGATACACCCGAGCGGATCCTCTCCTACGAGCAGCACTTC. It is translated as CASSQDTPERILSYEQHF.

This clonotype occurred a few times. V is TRBV27 and J is TRBJ2-2; 13 nucleotides match TRBD2. Looked up from germline, CDR1 is MNHEY and CDR2 is SMNVEV (reference sequence). The CDR3 runs to 16 residues. Trimming cost V 5 bases and J 8 bases; bases outside gene matches: 8. Here the CDR3 DNA reads TGTGCCAGCAGTCCACCGGGACTAGCGGGGTGGGGGGAGCTGTTTTTT. This translates into CASSPPGLAGWGELFF.